Listed below are T cell receptor beta chains from one sample, sequenced in a study of blood T cell repertoires in COVID-19. The repertoire was sequenced with immunoSEQ multiplex PCR; TCRdb's copy has only in-frame clones and lacks some. This sample has some 170,000 clones, with 82% found just once. Sequencing used peripheral blood. These receptors originate from a woman between 65 and 79 years old with acute or convalescent COVID-19. The CDR3 runs from the conserved cysteine through the conserved F or W.

V gene,J gene,CDR3 protein
TRBV24-1,TRBJ2-1,CATSEHGTNYNEQFF
TRBV9,TRBJ2-7,CASSVNPAGSYEQYF
TRBV13,TRBJ2-1,CASSSSQGAHYNEQFF
TRBV6-5,TRBJ1-5,CATRELEEPQHF
TRBV6-1,TRBJ2-1,CASSEARFNEQFF
TRBV7-8,TRBJ2-7,CASSLSTSGSYEQYF
TRBV19,TRBJ2-5,CASTGGTGGVETQYF
TRBV7-2,TRBJ2-2,CASSPPSGRAAGELFF
TRBV6-6,TRBJ1-3,CASSRGGERAAGNTIYF
TRBV6-4,TRBJ1-6,CASSAPPWGGSPLHF
TRBV5-4,TRBJ2-2,CASRGGGSLRDTGELFF
TRBV3-1/TRBV3-2,TRBJ2-7,CASSQEGPRDEQYF
TRBV4-1,TRBJ2-2,CASSQVGTEAGELFF
TRBV28,TRBJ1-3,CASSDSAGNTIYF
TRBV28,TRBJ2-3,CASSLWTGGESTDTQYF
TRBV2,TRBJ1-6,CASSEEGPGNSPLHF
TRBV12-3/TRBV12-4,TRBJ1-3,CASKQGHTIYF
TRBV24-1,TRBJ1-1,CATSDPGTSNTEAFF
TRBV9,TRBJ1-1,CASSVLPQGGYTEAFF
TRBV7-2,TRBJ2-7,CASSSRQGVYF
TRBV9,TRBJ2-1,CASSVGLTSGDNEQFF
TRBV27,TRBJ2-7,CASSLSSQGGEQYF
TRBV13,TRBJ2-3,CASSHSGGADTQYF
TRBV30,TRBJ2-3,CAWSARGLAGTTDTQYF
TRBV7-2,TRBJ1-1,CASTSGTGIRTTEAFF
TRBV11-2,TRBJ1-2,CASSSGRDRDVYTF
TRBV6-5,TRBJ2-5,CASSQRLADQETQYF
TRBV28,TRBJ1-1,CASSLARRGEAFF
TRBV5-6,TRBJ1-6,CASGRPYNSPLHF
TRBV29-1,TRBJ2-5,CSASWTRQETQYF
TRBV27,TRBJ1-6,CASSPGTASSYNSPLHF
TRBV6-5,TRBJ1-3,CASSRQGSSGNTIYF
TRBV7-2,TRBJ1-3,CASSLGRAGNTIYF
TRBV19,TRBJ2-2,CATLPRDRGTGQLFF
TRBV5-4,TRBJ1-1,CASSSGDRGGVTEAFF
TRBV24-1,TRBJ1-5,CATSDQTPNDQPQHF
TRBV19,TRBJ2-5,CASSIGQETQYF
TRBV12-3/TRBV12-4,TRBJ2-7,CASSPGQGLGQYF
TRBV19,TRBJ1-5,CASSQTGGGNQPQHF
TRBV4-2,TRBJ2-7,CASSPRDRGSYEQYF
TRBV18,TRBJ2-1,CASSPPGLAGYNEQFF
TRBV6-1,TRBJ2-7,CASSEASGKVSYEQYF
TRBV19,TRBJ1-5,CASSDRYGNQPQHF
TRBV3-1/TRBV3-2,TRBJ1-4,CASSQGAANEKLFF
TRBV6-5,TRBJ1-1,CASRPQGPNTEAFF
TRBV10-3,TRBJ2-1,CAISETGQGFNEQFF